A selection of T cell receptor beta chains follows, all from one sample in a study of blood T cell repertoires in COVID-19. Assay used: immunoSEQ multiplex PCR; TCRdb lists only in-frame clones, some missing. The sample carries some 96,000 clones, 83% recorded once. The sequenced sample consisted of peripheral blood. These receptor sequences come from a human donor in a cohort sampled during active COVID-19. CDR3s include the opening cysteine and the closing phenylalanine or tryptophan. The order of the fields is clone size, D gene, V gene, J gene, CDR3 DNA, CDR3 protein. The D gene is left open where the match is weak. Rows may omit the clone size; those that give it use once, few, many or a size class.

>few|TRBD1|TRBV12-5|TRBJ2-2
TGTGCTAGTGGTTTCGCACTCATCAACAAACAGGGGCCCGGGGAGCTGTTTTTT
CASGFALINKQGPGELFF
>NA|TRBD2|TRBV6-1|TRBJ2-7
TGTGCCAGCAGTGAAGTTAGCGGGTTCTCCTACGAGCAGTACTTC
CASSEVSGFSYEQYF
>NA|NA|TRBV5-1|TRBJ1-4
TGCGCCAGCAGCTTGGGACAGGCTAGAGAAAAACTGTTTTTT
CASSLGQAREKLFF
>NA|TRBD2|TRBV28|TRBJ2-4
TGTGCCAGCAGTTTACTAGCGGTAAAAAACATTCAGTACTTC
CASSLLAVKNIQYF
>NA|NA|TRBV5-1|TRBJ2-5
TGCGCCAGCAGCCAACTTACAGGGACCCAAGAGACCCAGTACTTC
CASSQLTGTQETQYF
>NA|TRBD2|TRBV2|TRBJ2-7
TGTGCCAGCAGTGTTCCGGGGGGTCCGGGGGAGCAGTACTTC
CASSVPGGPGEQYF
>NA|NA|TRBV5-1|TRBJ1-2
TGCGCCAGCAGTGGCGGGGGTTCGGACTATGGCTACACCTTC
CASSGGGSDYGYTF
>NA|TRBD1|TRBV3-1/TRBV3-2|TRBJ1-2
TGTGCCAGCAGCCAAGCGGACAGGGGCTATGGCTACACCTTC
CASSQADRGYGYTF
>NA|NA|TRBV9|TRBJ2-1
TGTGCCAGCAGCGTAGCGACCCTAGCCAATGAGCAGTTCTTC
CASSVATLANEQFF
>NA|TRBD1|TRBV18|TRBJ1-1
TGTGCCAGCTCACCATCCCGGGACAGCAGCGCTGAAGCTTTCTTT
CASSPSRDSSAEAFF
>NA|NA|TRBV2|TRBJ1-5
TGTGCCAGCAGTTCCCTCCCCCCGGGGAGCAATCAGCCCCAGCATTTT
CASSSLPPGSNQPQHF